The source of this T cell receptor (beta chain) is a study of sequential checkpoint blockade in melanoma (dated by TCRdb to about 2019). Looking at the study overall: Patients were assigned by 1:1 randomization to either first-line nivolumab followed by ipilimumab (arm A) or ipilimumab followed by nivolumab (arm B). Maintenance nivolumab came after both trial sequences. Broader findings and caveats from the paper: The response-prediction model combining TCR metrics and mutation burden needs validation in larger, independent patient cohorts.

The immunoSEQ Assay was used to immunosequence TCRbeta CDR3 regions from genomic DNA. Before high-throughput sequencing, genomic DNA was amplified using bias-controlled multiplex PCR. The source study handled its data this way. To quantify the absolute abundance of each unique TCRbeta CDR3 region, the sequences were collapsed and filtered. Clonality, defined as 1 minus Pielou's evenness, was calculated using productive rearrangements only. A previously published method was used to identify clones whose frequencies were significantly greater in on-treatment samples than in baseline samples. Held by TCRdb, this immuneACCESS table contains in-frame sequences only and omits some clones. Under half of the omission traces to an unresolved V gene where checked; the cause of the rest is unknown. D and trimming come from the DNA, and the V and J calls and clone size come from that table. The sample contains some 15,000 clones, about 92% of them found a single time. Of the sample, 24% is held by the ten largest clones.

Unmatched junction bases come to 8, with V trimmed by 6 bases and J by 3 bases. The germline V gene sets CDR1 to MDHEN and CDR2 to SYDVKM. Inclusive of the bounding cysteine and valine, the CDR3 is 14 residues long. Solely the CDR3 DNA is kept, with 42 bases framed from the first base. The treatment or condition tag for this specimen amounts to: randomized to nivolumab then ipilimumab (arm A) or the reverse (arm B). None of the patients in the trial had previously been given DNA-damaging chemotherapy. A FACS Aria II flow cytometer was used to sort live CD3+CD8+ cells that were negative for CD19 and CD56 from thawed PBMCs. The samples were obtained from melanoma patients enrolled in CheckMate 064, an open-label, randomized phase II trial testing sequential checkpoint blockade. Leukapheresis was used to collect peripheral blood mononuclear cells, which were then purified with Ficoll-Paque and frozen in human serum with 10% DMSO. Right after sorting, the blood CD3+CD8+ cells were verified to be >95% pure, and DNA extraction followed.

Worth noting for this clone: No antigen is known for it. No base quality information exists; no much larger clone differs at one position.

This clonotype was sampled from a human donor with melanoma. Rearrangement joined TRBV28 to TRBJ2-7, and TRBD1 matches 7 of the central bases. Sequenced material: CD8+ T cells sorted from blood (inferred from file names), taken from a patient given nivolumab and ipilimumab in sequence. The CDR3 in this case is CASSLGGTDYEQYV. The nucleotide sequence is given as TGTGCCAGCAGCTTGGGTGGGACAGACTACGAGCAGTACGTC.